This TCR beta chain was sequenced in a study of shared clonotypes between healthy human individuals (dated by TCRdb to about 2020). The study in broad terms: The cohort included three men and a couple of women between 18 and 49 years of age. Each donor's leukapheresis produced roughly between about 0.9 and 9.5 billion PBMCs. To increase sequencing depth and limit assay-specific biases, different laboratories used diverse techniques to prepare libraries and sequence TCR repertoires. For each donor, CD4 naive and CD4 memory were each given three plates, CD8 naive was given two plates, and CD8 memory was given one plate. To estimate repertoire size and how much clonotype sharing occurs between individuals, the study deeply sequenced the blood TCR repertoires of five healthy adults.

A remark on this clone: Its antigen is still unknown. The sample holds no much larger clone one base away, and base qualities are not on file. Other DNA sequences in this specimen translate into the identical CDR3.

Using the deep immunoSEQ assay, multiplex PCR amplified TCR CDR3 regions from genomic DNA. Extracted genomic DNA from each cell subset was spread evenly across all wells of several immunoSEQ 96-well plates, with each plate serving as a replicate. Each replicate PCR for sorted subsets received 150 to 250 ng genomic DNA, equal to roughly 29,000 T cell genomes. The purified libraries were quantified using a Qubit 3.0 fluorometer, sized with a Bioanalyzer 2100, and then quantified again using the KAPA Library Quantification kit. Every immunoSEQ 96-well plate was sequenced on a separate single-read 150-cycle Illumina NextSeq 550 flow cell. Concerning the study's data processing: Because only junctional sequences without quality scores were contained in the immunoSEQ output, filtering matching that applied to full-length reads could not be performed. Sequences were annotated with PyIR, a Python wrapper for IgBLAST v1.9, and V/J genes and CDR3 were assigned using IMGT germline references. Reads with weak V/J assignments (E-value above 1e-6), missing CDR3, stop codons, out-of-frame junctions, or ambiguous translated residues were removed. A V3J clonotype was defined by an identical inferred V gene, J gene, and CDR3 amino acid sequence. To compute the percentage overlap between repertoires, the number of shared unique clonotypes was divided by the size of the smaller repertoire. Three approaches were used to assess repertoire richness: RTK rarefaction, the Chao1 estimator, and Recon v2.1 estimates of unobserved clonotypes. Generation probabilities were computed with OLGA for all TCRbeta clonotypes obtained by the gDNA method from four donors. The table was pulled from immuneACCESS by TCRdb, which kept in-frame rearrangements only. Such tables lose some clones; where checked, under half of the loss comes from unresolved V genes, and the rest has no known cause. That table furnishes V, J and clone size, whereas the DNA furnished D and trimming. The sample table records about 340,000 clones; more than 60% of these occur just once. Clones ranked in the top ten supply over 9.5% of the sample.

V is pared back by 3 bases and J by 6 bases, with 10 bases lying between the germline termini. The germline V gene gives CDR1 as SGHRS and CDR2 as YFSETQ. The CDR3 spans 13 residues, from the cysteine through the phenylalanine. The entry retains the CDR3 DNA only, 39 bases that are in frame from base 1. On the study overall, not on this receptor specifically: Because the study included only a small number of donors, the genetic and exposure-history diversity represented was limited. Pairwise subsampling led to the expectation that sequencing depth would affect the degree of clonotype sharing among donors. Sampling was restricted to blood, and TCR repertoires in tissues likely differ from the TCR repertoires found in blood. Incomplete sequencing was indicated by rarefaction of sorted-subset datasets, despite the large sequencing depth. About 5% of naive CD4, 3.5% of naive CD8, roughly 2.5% of memory CD4, and 0.35% to 0.5% of memory CD8 clonotypes were shared across several donors. Estimated clonotype richness was generally larger for naive than for memory subsets. Compared with non-shared clonotypes, clonotypes shared by all four sorted-subset donors had higher generation probabilities.

Donors were healthy HIV-negative adults with no recently reported acute infections or vaccinations. Every donor was a Caucasian adult residing in Nashville, Tennessee, USA. CD4+ T cells were enriched by magnetic negative selection, after which naive cells were positively selected on CD45RA and the negative fraction was taken as the memory subset. After blood collection by leukapheresis, PBMCs were isolated using Ficoll-Histopaque density gradient centrifugation and then cryopreserved in the vapor phase of liquid nitrogen. Analytical flow cytometry was used to check the purity and quantity of each magnetically sorted T cell population. Each sorted fraction had its genomic DNA isolated and then quantified by UV absorbance on a Nanodrop 2000c.

The receptor was derived from a man under 40 in good health. The chain couples TRBV5-1 to TRBJ2-1; the D gene cannot be resolved beyond TRBD1 or TRBD2, each matching 5 bases. Sequenced input: memory CD4+ T cells sorted from blood. According to the study, the label for this sample's cell subset or site signals: CD45RA-negative fraction. Here the CDR3 is given as CASSSPGGNEQFF. The nucleotide sequence reads TGCGCCAGCAGCTCCCCTGGGGGCAATGAGCAGTTCTTC.